This paragraph covers one T cell receptor (beta chain) sequence. This CDR3 is 16 amino acids long. With V trimmed by 6 bases and J by 7 bases, 10 bases remained unmatched. Germline V gives CDR1 MDHEN, CDR2 SYDVKM. The record originates from a study of blood T cell repertoires in COVID-19. At the level of the study: Material from acute and convalescent COVID-19 was sourced from the United States, Italy and Spain.

Under the authors' procedure: Estimation of nucleated cell counts was performed using reference gene primer amplification. The assay was immunoSEQ multiplex PCR, and TCRdb's table has in-frame clones only and misses some. V and J calls plus clone size are reproduced from that table; the DNA served to infer D and trimming. This repertoire shows some 220,000 clones, approximately 85% found once; its top ten account for 4.5% to 6%. Sequenced sample: peripheral blood. The origin of this receptor is a man in his fifties with COVID-19, enrolled during active disease. The chain uses TRBV28 and TRBJ1-5, with 12 bases aligning to TRBD1. The CDR3 DNA reads as TGTGCCAGCAGCTTCGTGGGACAGGGGGCAGAGCAGCCCCAGCATTTT. Translated, it gives CASSFVGQGAEQPQHF.